This TCR beta chain was captured by sequencing in a study of cytomegalovirus exposure and HLA in healthy donors. Points from the study as a whole: Cytomegalovirus-associated TCR beta chains were listed, numbering 150 to 200.

Germline lookup yields CDR1 LNHDA and CDR2 SQIVND (reference sequence). V lost 5 bases and J lost 1, with 12 bases in between. The CDR3 is 14 amino acids. This clone was detected a few times. Its target is unknown. The primer mix had 60 Vbeta and 13 Jbeta primers. Clones were sequenced by immunoSEQ multiplex PCR, and TCRdb holds only the in-frame ones, with some missing. The sample shows 160,000 or so clones, less than 80% of them seen only once. The chain combines TRBV19 with TRBJ2-7; D is perhaps TRBD1 (6 bases). The receptor was derived from a middle-aged man in good health and CMV-seronegative. Sequencing used PBMCs. The CDR3 sequence: CASSSTGISYEQYF. DNA for the CDR3: TGTGCCAGTAGTTCGACAGGAATATCCTACGAGCAGTACTTC.